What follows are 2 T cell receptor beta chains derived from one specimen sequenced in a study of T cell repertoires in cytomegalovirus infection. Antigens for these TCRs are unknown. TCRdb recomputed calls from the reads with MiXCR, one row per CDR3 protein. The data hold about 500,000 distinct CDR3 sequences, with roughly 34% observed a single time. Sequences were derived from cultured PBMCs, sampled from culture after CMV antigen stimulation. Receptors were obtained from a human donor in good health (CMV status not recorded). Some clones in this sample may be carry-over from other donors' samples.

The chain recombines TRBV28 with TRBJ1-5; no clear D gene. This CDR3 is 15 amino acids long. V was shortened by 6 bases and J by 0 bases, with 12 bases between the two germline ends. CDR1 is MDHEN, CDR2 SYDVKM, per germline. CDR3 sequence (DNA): TGTGCCAGCAGACAGTTACTACATAGCAATCAGCCCCAGCATTTT. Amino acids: CASRQLLHSNQPQHF.

The CDR3 loop reads CASSQGSRESSYNEQFF. The DNA for the CDR3 is TGCGCCAGCAGCCAAGGGTCCCGGGAGAGCTCCTACAATGAGCAGTTCTTC. This chain uses TRBV4-3 with TRBJ2-1; possible D gene TRBD2, 6 bases. The CDR3 loop spans 17 amino acids. Germline V gene data show CDR1 as LGHNA and CDR2 as YSLEER. Trimming took off 1 base at V and 0 bases at J, with 13 bases between the two ends.